A selection of T cell receptor beta chains follows, all from one sample in a study of shared clonotypes between healthy human individuals. Profiled with immunoSEQ multiplex PCR; TCRdb holds only in-frame clones, not every one. The sample contains about 680,000 clones, roughly 73% of which appear only once. The sample consisted of memory CD4+ T cells sorted from blood. Every receptor here comes from a woman aged 25 to 45 in good health. The CDR3 runs from the conserved cysteine through the conserved F or W. The D gene is left open where the match is weak. Some rows mark clone size as missing; the rest say once, few, many or name a class of expanded clone.

D	size	V	J	CDR3	DNA
.	few	TRBV15	TRBJ1-4	CATSRAGKANEKLFF	TGTGCCACCAGCAGAGCGGGGAAAGCTAATGAAAAACTGTTTTTT
TRBD2	.	TRBV5-1	TRBJ2-1	CASSLVSSGYNEQFF	TGCGCCAGCAGCTTGGTATCTAGCGGGTACAATGAGCAGTTCTTC
.	.	TRBV28	TRBJ1-4	CASSQAATNEKLFF	TGTGCCAGCAGTCAAGCTGCAACTAATGAAAAACTGTTTTTT
.	.	TRBV7-2	TRBJ2-1	CASSLARGLNEQFF	TGTGCCAGCAGCTTAGCTCGCGGGTTAAATGAGCAGTTCTTC
.	few	TRBV7-6	TRBJ2-3	CASSAGTDTQYF	TGTGCCAGCAGCGCCGGCACAGATACGCAGTATTTT
TRBD2	few	TRBV19	TRBJ2-3	CASRRWSSGITDTQYF	TGTGCCAGTAGAAGATGGTCTAGCGGGATCACAGATACGCAGTATTTT
.	.	TRBV4-1	TRBJ2-5	CASSQVRPGETQYF	TGCGCCAGCAGCCAAGTTCGCCCTGGGGAGACCCAGTACTTC
.	few	TRBV6-6	TRBJ2-7	CASSYIAGLDEQYF	TGTGCCAGCAGTTACATCGCGGGCTTGGACGAGCAGTACTTC
.	.	TRBV14	TRBJ2-5	CASCSGYQETQYF	TGTGCCAGCTGTTCGGGGTACCAAGAGACCCAGTACTTC
.	.	TRBV12-2	TRBJ2-2	CASRLAGQNTGELFF	TGTGCAAGTCGCTTAGCTGGACAGAACACCGGGGAGCTGTTTTTT
TRBD1	.	TRBV19	TRBJ1-5	CASSKDREMSQPQHF	TGTGCCAGTAGTAAGGACAGGGAAATGAGTCAGCCCCAGCATTTT
TRBD1	few	TRBV10-2	TRBJ1-4	CASSESVRGREKLFF	TGCGCCAGCAGTGAGTCAGTCAGGGGGCGTGAAAAACTGTTTTTT
.	once	TRBV18	TRBJ1-4	CASSPPGPLNEKLFF	TGTGCCAGCTCACCACCAGGGCCTCTTAATGAAAAACTGTTTTTT
.	few	TRBV21-1	TRBJ2-3	CASSEKGPGPGLQGREDDTQYF	TGTGCCAGCAGCGAAAAAGGGCCCGGACCAGGGCTACAGGGACGGGAGGACGATACGCAGTATTTT
.	.	TRBV5-4	TRBJ2-1	CASSPQLTPSYNEQFF	TGTGCCAGCAGCCCGCAACTCACCCCATCCTACAATGAGCAGTTCTTC
.	.	TRBV6-1	TRBJ2-7	CASSASDSRTYEQYF	TGTGCCAGCAGTGCGTCCGACAGTAGGACCTACGAGCAGTACTTC
TRBD1	.	TRBV19	TRBJ1-5	CASSGTGGGQPQHF	TGTGCCAGCTCCGGGACAGGGGGGGGTCAGCCCCAGCATTTT
.	.	TRBV5-4	TRBJ2-1	CASSWPLQEQFF	TGTGCCAGCAGCTGGCCACTGCAGGAGCAGTTCTTC
TRBD2	.	TRBV7-2	TRBJ2-1	CASSPPSGRWNEQFF	TGTGCCAGCAGCCCGCCTAGCGGGAGGTGGAATGAGCAGTTCTTC
.	.	TRBV2	TRBJ1-2	CASSFTGPDQGYTF	TGTGCCAGCAGTTTCACGGGCCCTGATCAGGGCTACACCTTC
TRBD2	.	TRBV7-2	TRBJ2-2	CASSQYRTSGYTGELFF	TGTGCCAGCAGCCAGTATCGGACTAGCGGGTACACCGGGGAGCTGTTTTTT
.	.	TRBV7-8	TRBJ2-7	CASSLGSYEQYF	TGTGCCAGCAGCTTAGGGTCGTACGAGCAGTACTTC
TRBD2	.	TRBV28	TRBJ2-7	CASTYSRSGSYEQYF	TGTGCCAGCACCTACTCTCGGAGCGGGAGCTACGAGCAGTACTTC
.	.	TRBV6-1	TRBJ2-7	CASSEGPTTLHEQYF	TGTGCCAGCAGTGAAGGGCCTACAACTTTACACGAGCAGTACTTC
TRBD2	.	TRBV10-2	TRBJ2-7	CASSGIPGLGTNEQYF	TGCGCCAGCAGTGGGATACCGGGACTAGGAACCAACGAGCAGTACTTC
.	once	TRBV19	TRBJ1-1	CASNLGPTLRTEAFF	TGTGCCAGTAACCTAGGGCCTACTCTGAGGACTGAAGCTTTCTTT
.	.	TRBV5-1	TRBJ2-5	CASSLTGYETQYF	TGCGCCAGCAGCTTGACAGGGTACGAGACCCAGTACTTC